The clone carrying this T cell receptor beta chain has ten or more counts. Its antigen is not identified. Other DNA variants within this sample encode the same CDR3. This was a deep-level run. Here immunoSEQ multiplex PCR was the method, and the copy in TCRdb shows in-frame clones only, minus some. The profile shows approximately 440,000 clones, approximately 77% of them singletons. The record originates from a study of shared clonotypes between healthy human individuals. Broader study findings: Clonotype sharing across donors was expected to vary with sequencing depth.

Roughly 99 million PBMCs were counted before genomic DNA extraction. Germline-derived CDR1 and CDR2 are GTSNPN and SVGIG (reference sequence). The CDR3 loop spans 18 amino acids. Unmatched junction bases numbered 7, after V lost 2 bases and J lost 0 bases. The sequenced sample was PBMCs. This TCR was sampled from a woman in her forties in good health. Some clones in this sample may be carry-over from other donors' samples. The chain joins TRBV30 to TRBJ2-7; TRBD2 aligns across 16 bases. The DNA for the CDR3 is TGTGCCTGGAGTAAGCCGGGACTAGCGGGAGGGTCCTCCTACGAGCAGTACTTC. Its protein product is CAWSKPGLAGGSSYEQYF.